Listed below are T cell receptor beta chains from one sample, sequenced in a study of OX40 agonist ivuxolimab in advanced cancers. Sequencing used immunoSEQ multiplex PCR; TCRdb keeps in-frame clones, though not all of them. There are about 110,000 clones in the sample; around 93% occur only once, and approximately 0.63% lies in the top ten. The source material was CD4+ or CD8+ T cells sorted from blood, sampled in a trial of the OX40 agonist ivuxolimab. These receptors were collected from an adult with an advanced solid tumor such as melanoma, head and neck, liver or kidney cancer. Both conserved end residues are part of each CDR3. Fields, in order: D gene, J gene, V gene, CDR3 protein. The D gene is left open where the match is weak.

TRBD1 | TRBJ2-1 | TRBV7-2 | CASSRDRDEQFF
. | TRBJ2-3 | TRBV30 | CAWGTPGPRGTQYF
. | TRBJ1-1 | TRBV27 | CASSLGVGATEAFF
. | TRBJ2-5 | TRBV27 | CASSFEGQGTQYF
TRBD2 | TRBJ2-1 | TRBV18 | CASSPPLAGGPDEQFF
TRBD2 | TRBJ2-5 | TRBV7-2 | CASSLGLAVKTQYF
. | TRBJ2-7 | TRBV25-1 | CASSGNSHEQYF
. | TRBJ1-3 | TRBV5-1 | CASSGGTGQGNTIYF
. | TRBJ2-5 | TRBV19 | CASRSRGLWETQYF
. | TRBJ1-5 | TRBV10-2 | CASQGNQPQHF
TRBD2 | TRBJ2-1 | TRBV7-6 | CASSLTSGSGWNEQFF
TRBD2 | TRBJ2-3 | TRBV7-9 | CASSLGLAGSTDTQYF
. | TRBJ1-5 | TRBV19 | CASTDPARETYSNQPQHF
TRBD1 | TRBJ1-4 | TRBV7-6 | CASRLGTDNEKLFF
. | TRBJ2-7 | TRBV11-1 | CASSLVRQGLYHEQYF
TRBD1 | TRBJ2-7 | TRBV28 | CASSEQGSNSYEQYF
. | TRBJ1-2 | TRBV7-2 | CASSLEGIYGYTF
. | TRBJ1-4 | TRBV30 | CAFPAEGGEKLFF
TRBD1 | TRBJ1-5 | TRBV18 | CASSPRGQAYSNQPQHF
TRBD1 | TRBJ1-1 | TRBV5-1 | CASSSAGGNTEAFF
. | TRBJ2-7 | TRBV7-2 | CASSLVVFYEQYF
. | TRBJ1-4 | TRBV6-6 | CASSPRPGGPNEKLFF
. | TRBJ2-1 | TRBV11-2 | CASSPQVSEQFF
TRBD1 | TRBJ1-4 | TRBV6-5 | CASSLTGGTYEKLFF
TRBD1 | TRBJ1-6 | TRBV9 | CASSGVGTGDSPLHF
. | TRBJ2-5 | TRBV7-3 | CASSLSGGPETQYF
. | TRBJ1-2 | TRBV2 | CASSDLAGAGGYTF